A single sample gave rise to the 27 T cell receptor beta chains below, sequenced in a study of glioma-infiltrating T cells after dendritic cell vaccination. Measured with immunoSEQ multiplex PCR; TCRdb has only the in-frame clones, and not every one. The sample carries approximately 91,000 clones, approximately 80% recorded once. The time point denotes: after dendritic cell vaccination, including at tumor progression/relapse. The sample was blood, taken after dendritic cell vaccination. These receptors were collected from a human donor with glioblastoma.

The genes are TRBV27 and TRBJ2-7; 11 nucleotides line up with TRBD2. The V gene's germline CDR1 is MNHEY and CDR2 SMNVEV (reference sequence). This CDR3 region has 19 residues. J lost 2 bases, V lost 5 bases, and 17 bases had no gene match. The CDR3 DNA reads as TGTGCCAGCAGTCCCCTTGTAACAGGACTAGCGGGCGCTACCTACGAGCAGTACGTC. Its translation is CASSPLVTGLAGATYEQYV.

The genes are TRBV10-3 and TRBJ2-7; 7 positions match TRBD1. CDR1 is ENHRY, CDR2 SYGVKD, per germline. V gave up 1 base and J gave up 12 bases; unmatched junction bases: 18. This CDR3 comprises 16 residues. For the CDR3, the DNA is TGTGCCATCAGTGAGTGGTACCGGGACAGTCGCTACGAGGGGTACGTC. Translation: CAISEWYRDSRYEGYV.

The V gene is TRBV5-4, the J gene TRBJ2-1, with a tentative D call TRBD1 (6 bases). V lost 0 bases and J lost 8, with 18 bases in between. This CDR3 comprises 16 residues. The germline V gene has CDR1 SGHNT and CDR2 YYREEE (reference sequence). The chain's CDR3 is CASSLGGKRGGYEQFF. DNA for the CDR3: TGTGCCAGCAGCTTGGGTGGTAAGAGAGGGGGATATGAGCAGTTCTTC.

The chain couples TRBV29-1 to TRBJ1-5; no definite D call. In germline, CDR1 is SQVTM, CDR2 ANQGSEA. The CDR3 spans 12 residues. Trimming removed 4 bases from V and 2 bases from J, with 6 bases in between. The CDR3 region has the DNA TGCAGCGTTGGGGAGGGCAATCAGCCCCAGCATTTT. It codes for CSVGEGNQPQHF.

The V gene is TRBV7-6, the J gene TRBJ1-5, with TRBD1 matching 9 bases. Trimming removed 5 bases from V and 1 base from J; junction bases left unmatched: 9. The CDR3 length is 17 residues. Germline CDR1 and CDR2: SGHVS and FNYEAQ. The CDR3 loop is CASSPRQGGMSNQPQHF. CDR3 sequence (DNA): TGTGCCAGCAGCCCTCGACAGGGGGGAATGAGCAATCAGCCCCAGCATTTT.

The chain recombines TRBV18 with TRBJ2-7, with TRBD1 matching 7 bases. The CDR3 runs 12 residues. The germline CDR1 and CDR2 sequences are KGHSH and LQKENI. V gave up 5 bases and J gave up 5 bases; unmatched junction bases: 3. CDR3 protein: CASSTGTDEQYV. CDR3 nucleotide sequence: TGTGCCAGCTCAACCGGGACAGACGAGCAGTACGTC.

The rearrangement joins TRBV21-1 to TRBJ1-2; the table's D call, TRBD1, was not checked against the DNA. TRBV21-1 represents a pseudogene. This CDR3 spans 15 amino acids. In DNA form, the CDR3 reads TGTGCCAGCAGCAAATCCAGGGATCTATATATCCTCTACACCTTC. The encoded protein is CASSKSRDLYILYTF.

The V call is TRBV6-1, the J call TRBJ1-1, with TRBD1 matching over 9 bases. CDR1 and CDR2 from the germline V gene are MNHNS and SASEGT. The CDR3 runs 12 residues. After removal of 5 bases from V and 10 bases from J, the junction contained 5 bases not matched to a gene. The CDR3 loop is CASSFKDRGAFF. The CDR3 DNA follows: TGTGCCAGCAGTTTTAAGGACAGGGGAGCTTTCTTT.

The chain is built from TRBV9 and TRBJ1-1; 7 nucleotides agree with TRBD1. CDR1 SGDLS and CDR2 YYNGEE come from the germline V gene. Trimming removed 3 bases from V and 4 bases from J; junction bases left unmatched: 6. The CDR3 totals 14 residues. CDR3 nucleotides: TGTGCCAGCAGCGGGTCGGGACAGTCCACTGAAGCTTTCTTT. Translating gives CASSGSGQSTEAFF.

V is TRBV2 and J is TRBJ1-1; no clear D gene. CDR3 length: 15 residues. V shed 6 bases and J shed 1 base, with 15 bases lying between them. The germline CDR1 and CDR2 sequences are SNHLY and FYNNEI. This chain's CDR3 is CASSAQPTANTEAFF. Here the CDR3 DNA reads TGTGCCAGCAGCGCCCAACCCACAGCGAACACTGAAGCTTTCTTT.

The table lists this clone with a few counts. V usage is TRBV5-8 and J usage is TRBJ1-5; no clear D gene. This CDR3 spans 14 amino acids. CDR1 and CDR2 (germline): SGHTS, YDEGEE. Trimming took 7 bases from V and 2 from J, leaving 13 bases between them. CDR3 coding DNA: TGTGCCAGCGCATATGTCTACGGCAATCAGCCCCAGCATTTT. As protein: CASAYVYGNQPQHF.

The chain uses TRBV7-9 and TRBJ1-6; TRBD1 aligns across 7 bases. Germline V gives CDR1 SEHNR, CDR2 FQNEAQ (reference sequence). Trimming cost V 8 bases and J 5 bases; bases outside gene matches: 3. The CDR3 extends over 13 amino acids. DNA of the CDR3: TGTGCCAGCCCTGACAGGGATAATTCACCCCTCCACTTT. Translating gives CASPDRDNSPLHF.

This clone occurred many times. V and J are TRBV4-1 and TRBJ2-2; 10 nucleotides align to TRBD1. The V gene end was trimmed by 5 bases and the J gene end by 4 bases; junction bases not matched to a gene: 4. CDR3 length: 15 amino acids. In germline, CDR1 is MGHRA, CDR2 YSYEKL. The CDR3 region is CASSGDRGGTGELFF. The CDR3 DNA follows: TGCGCCAGCAGCGGGGACAGGGGTGGCACCGGGGAGCTGTTTTTT.

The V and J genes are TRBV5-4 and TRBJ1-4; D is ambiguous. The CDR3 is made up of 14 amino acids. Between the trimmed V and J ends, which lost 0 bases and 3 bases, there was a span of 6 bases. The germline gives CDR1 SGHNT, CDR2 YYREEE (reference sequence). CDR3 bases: TGTGCCAGCAGCTTGGACAGCCCTAATGAAAAACTGTTTTTT. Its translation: CASSLDSPNEKLFF.

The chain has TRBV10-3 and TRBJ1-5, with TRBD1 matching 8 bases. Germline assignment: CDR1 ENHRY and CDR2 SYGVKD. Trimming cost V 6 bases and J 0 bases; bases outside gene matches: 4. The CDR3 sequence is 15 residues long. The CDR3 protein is CAISGDRISNQPQHF. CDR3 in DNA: TGTGCCATCAGCGGGGACAGGATTAGCAATCAGCCCCAGCATTTT.

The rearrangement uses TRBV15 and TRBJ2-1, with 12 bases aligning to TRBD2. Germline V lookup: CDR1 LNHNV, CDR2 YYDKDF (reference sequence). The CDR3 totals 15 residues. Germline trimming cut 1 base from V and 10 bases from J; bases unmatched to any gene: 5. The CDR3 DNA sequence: TGTGCCACCAGCAGAGGGACTAGCGGGACCTACGAGCAGTTCTTC. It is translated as CATSRGTSGTYEQFF.

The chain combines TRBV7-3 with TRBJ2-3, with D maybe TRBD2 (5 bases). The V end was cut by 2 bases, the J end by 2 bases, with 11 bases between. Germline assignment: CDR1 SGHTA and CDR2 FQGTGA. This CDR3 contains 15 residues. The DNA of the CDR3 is TGTGCCAGCAGCTTAGATTCGGGATCCACAGATACGCAGTATTTT. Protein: CASSLDSGSTDTQYF.

In DNA, the CDR3 is TGTGCCAGCAGCTATCGACAGGGTAACACTGAAGCTTTCTTT. Translating it yields CASSYRQGNTEAFF. The chain links TRBV5-8 to TRBJ1-1; 7 bases fit TRBD1. Germline CDR1 and CDR2: SGHTS and YDEGEE. Trimming at V came to 3 bases and at J to 2 bases, leaving 4 bases not matched to a gene. The CDR3 extends over 14 amino acids. Full variable domain (rest looked up from reference TRBV5-8 and TRBJ1-1): EAGVTQSPTHLIKTRGQQATLRCSPISGHTSVYWYQQALGLGLQFLLWYDEGEERNRGNFPPRFSGRQFPNYSSELNVNALELEDSALYLCASSYRQGNTEAFFGQGTRLTVV.

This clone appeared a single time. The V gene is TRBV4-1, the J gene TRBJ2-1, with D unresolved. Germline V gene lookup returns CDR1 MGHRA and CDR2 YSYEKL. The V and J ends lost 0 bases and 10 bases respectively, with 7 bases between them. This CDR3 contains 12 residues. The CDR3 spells CASSQDLREQFF. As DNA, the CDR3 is TGCGCCAGCAGCCAAGATTTGAGAGAGCAGTTCTTC.

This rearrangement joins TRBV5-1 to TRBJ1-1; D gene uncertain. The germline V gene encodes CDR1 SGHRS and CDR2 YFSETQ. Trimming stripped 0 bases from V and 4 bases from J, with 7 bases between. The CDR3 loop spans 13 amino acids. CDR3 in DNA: TGCGCCAGCAGCTTGGGGGCGGGCACTGAAGCTTTCTTT. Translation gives CASSLGAGTEAFF.

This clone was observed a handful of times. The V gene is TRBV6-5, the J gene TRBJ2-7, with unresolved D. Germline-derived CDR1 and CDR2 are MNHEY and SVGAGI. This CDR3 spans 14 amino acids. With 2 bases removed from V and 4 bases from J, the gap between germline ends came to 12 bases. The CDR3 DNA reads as TGTGCCAGCAGTTACCTGGAGAACCCGTACGAGCAGTACGTC. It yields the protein CASSYLENPYEQYV.

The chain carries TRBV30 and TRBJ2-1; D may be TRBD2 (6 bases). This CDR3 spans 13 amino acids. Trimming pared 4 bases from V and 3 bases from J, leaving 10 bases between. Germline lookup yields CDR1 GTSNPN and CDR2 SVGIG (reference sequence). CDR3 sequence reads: CAWTGDVYNEQFF. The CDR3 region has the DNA TGTGCCTGGACGGGGGACGTCTACAATGAGCAGTTCTTC.

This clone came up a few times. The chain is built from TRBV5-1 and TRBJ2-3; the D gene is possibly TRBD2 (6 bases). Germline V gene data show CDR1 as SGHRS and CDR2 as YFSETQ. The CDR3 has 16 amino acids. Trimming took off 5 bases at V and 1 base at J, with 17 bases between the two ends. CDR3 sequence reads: CASSVESGLRTDTQYF. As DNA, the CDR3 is TGCGCCAGCAGTGTCGAGTCGGGACTTCGCACAGATACGCAGTATTTT.

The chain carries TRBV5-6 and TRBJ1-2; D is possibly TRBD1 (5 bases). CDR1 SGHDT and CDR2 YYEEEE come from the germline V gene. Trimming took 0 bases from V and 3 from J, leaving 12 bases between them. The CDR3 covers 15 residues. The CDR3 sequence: CASSLAGRAYYGYTF. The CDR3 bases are TGTGCCAGCAGCTTGGCTGGCAGGGCCTACTATGGCTACACCTTC.

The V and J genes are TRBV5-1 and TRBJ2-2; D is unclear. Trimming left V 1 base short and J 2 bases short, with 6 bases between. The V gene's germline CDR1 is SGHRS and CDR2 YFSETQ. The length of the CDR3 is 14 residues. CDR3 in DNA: TGCGCCAGCAGCTTGACTATTAACACCGGGGAGCTGTTTTTT. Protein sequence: CASSLTINTGELFF. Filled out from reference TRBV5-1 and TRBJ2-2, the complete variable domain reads KAGVTQTPRYLIKTRGQQVTLSCSPISGHRSVSWYQQTPGQGLQFLFEYFSETQRNKGNFPGRFSGRQFSNSRSEMNVSTLELGDSALYLCASSLTINTGELFFGEGSRLTVL.

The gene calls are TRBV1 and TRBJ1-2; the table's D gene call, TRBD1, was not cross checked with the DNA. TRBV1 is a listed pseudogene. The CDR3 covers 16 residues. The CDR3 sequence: CTSSSSGTAKDYGYTF. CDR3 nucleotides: TGCACCAGCTCATCGTCTGGGACAGCTAAGGACTATGGCTACACCTTC.

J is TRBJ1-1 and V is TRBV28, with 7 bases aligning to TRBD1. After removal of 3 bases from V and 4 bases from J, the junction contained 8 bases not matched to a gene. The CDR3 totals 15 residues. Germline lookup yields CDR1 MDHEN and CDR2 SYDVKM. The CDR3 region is CASSFLGGGPTEAFF. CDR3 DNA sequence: TGTGCCAGCAGTTTCCTAGGGGGCGGTCCCACTGAAGCTTTCTTT.